The present TCR beta chain was sequenced within a study of shared clonotypes between healthy human individuals. Whole-study results and caveats: Only blood samples were collected, and tissue repertoires likely differ. Non-shared clonotypes were found to have lower generation probabilities than the clonotypes that were shared by all four of the sorted-subset donors.

A note on this clone: Antigen specificity is unknown. One end of the junction varies from germline; a read error may be responsible.

The CDR3 has 15 residues. Germline CDR1 is SGHTA and CDR2 is FQGNSA. The donors were adults (healthy and HIV-negative) with no recent acute infections or vaccinations. Researchers reported that CD8 memory united CD45RO+ cells with CCR7-negative CD45RA+ TemRA cells. Repertoires were generated with immunoSEQ multiplex PCR, while TCRdb's copy carries only in-frame clones and drops some. The sample contains 90,000 to 120,000 clones, approximately 70% of which appear only once. The material sequenced was memory CD8+ T cells sorted from blood. The subset: CD45RO+ cells pooled with CCR7-negative TemRA cells. The sequence derives from a woman between 25 and 40 years old in good health. J is TRBJ2-7 and V is TRBV7-2; D is perhaps TRBD1 (5 bases). The CDR3 loop is CASSIPGAQSYGQYF. The CDR3, as DNA: TGTGCCAGCAGCATTCCTGGGGCGCAATCCTACGGGCAGTACTTC.